This TCR beta chain was recovered during a study of cytomegalovirus exposure and HLA in healthy donors. Overall study context: The early release's HLA-typed donors yielded roughly 85 million unique TCRs.

The CDR3 extends over 14 amino acids. Trimming left V 3 bases short and J 5 bases short, with 14 bases between. Per the germline V gene, CDR1 is SGDLS and CDR2 is YYNGEE. Study-level findings and limits: In a later analysis, HLA-associated TCR beta chains were more clonally expanded than equally common others.

In regard to this clone: Antigen specificity is unknown.

This PCR relied on a set of 60 Vbeta primers and 13 Jbeta primers. The repertoire was sequenced with immunoSEQ multiplex PCR; TCRdb's copy has only in-frame clones and lacks some. The repertoire includes 160,000 or so clones, approximately 80% of them detected once, and approximately 12% sits in the top ten. The receptor's source is a man aged 50 to 60 in good health and CMV-seropositive. The chain carries TRBV9 and TRBJ2-5; TRBD1 might be the D (6 bases). The sample was PBMCs. This CDR3 is CASSANRVGETQYF. The DNA for the CDR3 is TGTGCCAGCAGCGCAAACAGGGTAGGGGAGACCCAGTACTTC. The full variable domain, rest sourced from reference TRBV9 and TRBJ2-5, is DSGVTQTPKHLITATGQRVTLRCSPRSGDLSVYWYQQSLDQGLQFLIQYYNGEERAKGNILERFSAQQFPDLHSELNLSSLELGDSALYFCASSANRVGETQYFGPGTRLLVL.